These 28 T cell receptor beta chains were all obtained from the same sample, sequenced in a study of T cells in Graves' hyperthyroidism and ophthalmopathy. Amplified TCR beta CDR3 regions derived from RNA transcripts. During a first-round RT-PCR of the TCR CDR3, the HTBI primer set was used. MiXCR was run by TCRdb on the multiplex PCR reads, yielding one entry per CDR3 protein. The sample lists a few hundred thousand distinct CDR3 sequences; about 20% were seen once. Material for sequencing was blood. Receptors originate from a man aged 30 to 39 with Graves' ophthalmopathy.

The chain is built from TRBV7-9 and TRBJ1-3; D uncertain. The germline CDR1 and CDR2 sequences are SEHNR and FQNEAQ (reference sequence). The germline V and J ends were trimmed by 3 bases and 7 bases, with 7 bases remaining between them. The CDR3 spans 12 residues. For the CDR3, the DNA is TGTGCCAGCAGCTTTCGATTGAACACCATATATTTT. This gives the protein CASSFRLNTIYF.

This clonotype occurred many times. The chain joins TRBV15 to TRBJ2-1, with 7 positions matching TRBD2. J was trimmed by 8 bases and V by 4 bases; bases with no gene match: 14. Germline V gives CDR1 LNHNV, CDR2 YYDKDF (reference sequence). The CDR3 is made up of 16 amino acids. This CDR3 reads CATSTDEGRERDEQFF. The CDR3 region has the DNA TGTGCCACCAGCACCGACGAGGGGCGGGAGAGGGATGAGCAGTTCTTC. Full variable domain (outside the CDR3, taken from reference TRBV15 and TRBJ2-1): DAMVIQNPRYQVTQFGKPVTLSCSQTLNHNVMYWYQQKSSQAPKLLFHYYDKDFNNEADTPDNFQSRRPNTSFCFLDIRSPGLGDTAMYLCATSTDEGRERDEQFFGPGTRLTVL.

This chain joins TRBV6-1 and TRBJ1-1; D is perhaps TRBD1 (6 bases). The ends were cut back, 5 bases at V and 6 bases at J, with 19 bases in the middle. Per germline, CDR1 MNHNS and CDR2 SASEGT. The CDR3 has 15 amino acids. The CDR3 DNA sequence: TGTGCCAGCAGTACAGGGACCGTATGGGGAGCTGAAGCTTTCTTT. Its translation: CASSTGTVWGAEAFF.

Ten or more counts support this clonotype. V and J are TRBV30 and TRBJ2-3; D is unclear. Germline V gives CDR1 GTSNPN, CDR2 SVGIG (reference sequence). The germline V and J ends were trimmed by 0 bases and 0 bases, with 7 bases remaining between them. The CDR3 runs 14 residues. CDR3 DNA sequence: TGTGCCTGGAGTGTACTAAGAAGCACAGATACGCAGTATTTT. It specifies CAWSVLRSTDTQYF.

This clonotype appeared a few times. The J gene is TRBJ2-1, the V gene TRBV7-3; perhaps TRBD2 as D (5 bases). Germline-derived CDR1 and CDR2 are SGHTA and FQGTGA. The length of the CDR3 is 16 residues. The germline V and J ends were trimmed by 3 bases and 3 bases, with 15 bases remaining between them. The CDR3 DNA is TGTGCCAGCAGCTTGTCCCCGACCGGGGTCTACAATGAGCAGTTCTTC. It codes for CASSLSPTGVYNEQFF.

This clonotype has ten or more counts. The rearrangement links TRBV28 to TRBJ2-1, with D tentatively TRBD2 (6 bases). The germline V and J ends were trimmed by 3 bases and 9 bases, with 21 bases remaining between them. CDR1 MDHEN and CDR2 SYDVKM come from the germline V gene. The CDR3 sequence is 16 residues long. This CDR3 is CASSFQEGGWWSEQFF. The CDR3 DNA reads TGTGCCAGCAGTTTCCAAGAGGGAGGATGGTGGAGTGAGCAGTTCTTC.

The V and J genes are TRBV9 and TRBJ2-2; D call uncertain. Per the germline V gene, CDR1 is SGDLS and CDR2 is YYNGEE. This CDR3 is 14 amino acids long. Trimming removed 0 bases from V and 8 bases from J, with 11 bases in between. The CDR3 nucleotides read TGTGCCAGCAGCGTAGGGCCCCAGACAGGGGAGCTGTTTTTT. This sequence encodes CASSVGPQTGELFF.

The J gene is TRBJ2-2, the V gene TRBV14, with unresolved D. The CDR3 is 19 residues long. V dropped 2 bases and J dropped 1 base, with 20 bases sitting between them. Germline V CDR1 and CDR2: SGHDN, FVKESK. The CDR3 sequence is CASSQFPRTASLNTGELFF. CDR3 nucleotide sequence: TGTGCCAGCAGCCAATTCCCTCGGACCGCCTCTTTGAACACCGGGGAGCTGTTTTTT.

The chain joins TRBV12-3 or TRBV12-4 to TRBJ2-7, with TRBD2 identical over 8 bases. J lost 5 bases, V lost 2 bases, and 8 bases had no gene match. The CDR3 is 15 amino acids. In DNA form, the CDR3 reads TGTGCCAGCAGTTTACGTCCAGCGGGAGTTAACGAGCAGTACTTC. Its protein product is CASSLRPAGVNEQYF.

This clonotype was seen repeatedly, ten times or more. CDR3 in amino acids: CASSLEGLAGYNEQFF. Written as DNA, the CDR3 is TGTGCCAGCAGCTTAGAGGGCCTAGCGGGGTACAATGAGCAGTTCTTC. This rearrangement joins TRBV11-3 to TRBJ2-1; 9 bases map to TRBD2. CDR3 length: 16 amino acids. The V gene end was trimmed by 0 bases and the J gene end by 4 bases; junction bases not matched to a gene: 4. Per the germline V gene, CDR1 is SGHNT and CDR2 is YENEEA. Variable domain in full (rest from reference TRBV11-3 and TRBJ2-1): EAGVVQSPRYKIIEKKQPVAFWCNPISGHNTLYWYLQNLGQGPELLIRYENEEAVDDSQLPKDRFSAERLKGVDSTLKIQPAELGDSAVYLCASSLEGLAGYNEQFFGPGTRLTVL.

As regards this clonotype: A much bigger clone sits one base away, suggesting this may be a read error. V usage is TRBV2 and J usage is TRBJ2-4, with D perhaps matching TRBD2 (6 bases). The CDR3 contains 17 residues. Germline CDR1 is SNHLY and CDR2 is FYNNEI. The CDR3 region has the DNA TGTGCCAGCAGTGAAGCAAGAGGATCACTAGCCAAAAACATTCGGTACTTC. Amino acid sequence: CASSEARGSLAKNIRYF.

This clonotype was observed a single time. The rearrangement links TRBV6-1 to TRBJ1-5, with D perhaps matching TRBD1 (5 bases). The V end was cut by 1 base, the J end by 6 bases, with 13 bases between. Germline V gene lookup returns CDR1 MNHNS and CDR2 SASEGT. This CDR3 contains 15 residues. CDR3 nucleotides: TGTGCCAGCAGTGAAGGTCCGGGGGAGGCTCAGCCCCAGCATTTT. Protein: CASSEGPGEAQPQHF.

The rearrangement links TRBV6-2 or TRBV6-3 to TRBJ2-7; D is possibly TRBD2 (7 bases). Germline values: CDR1 MNHEY, CDR2 SVGEGT. The V and J ends lost 4 bases and 5 bases respectively, with 18 bases between them. There are 15 residues in the CDR3. The CDR3 nucleotides are TGTGCCAGCAGTTTAGGGGGGGGGCCCGGCGACGAGCAGTACTTC. Translation: CASSLGGGPGDEQYF.

This clonotype was counted many times. The chain combines TRBV3-1 with TRBJ1-4, with TRBD1 identical over 7 bases. This CDR3 has 14 residues. Germline V gene lookup returns CDR1 LGHDT and CDR2 YNNKEL (reference sequence). V lost 3 bases and J lost 8; bases outside the gene matches: 6. The CDR3 spells CASSHRQGGEKLFF. In DNA, the CDR3 is TGTGCCAGCAGCCACCGACAGGGTGGAGAAAAACTGTTTTTT.

In this sample, this clonotype turned up many times. V and J are TRBV2 and TRBJ1-1, with 9 positions matching TRBD1. Trimming removed 4 bases from V and 4 bases from J; junction bases left unmatched: 7. Germline V CDR1 and CDR2: SNHLY, FYNNEI. This CDR3 is built from 15 residues. The CDR3 sequence is CASSAADRGGTEAFF. Written as DNA, the CDR3 is TGTGCCAGCAGTGCCGCGGACAGGGGAGGCACTGAAGCTTTCTTT.

This clonotype came up a few times. The chain couples TRBV3-1 to TRBJ2-7; TRBD1 matches at 11 bases. There are 17 residues in the CDR3. Germline CDR1 and CDR2: LGHDT and YNNKEL (reference sequence). V trimming: 8 bases; J trimming: 3 bases; junction bases outside the gene matches: 15. The CDR3 DNA sequence: TGTGCCAGCTCACCACCAGCCGGGACAGGGGGGTACTACGAGCAGTACTTC. Translation gives CASSPPAGTGGYYEQYF.

The chain links TRBV29-1 to TRBJ2-2; 10 bases agree with TRBD1. Germline V lookup: CDR1 SQVTM, CDR2 ANQGSEA. Germline trimming cut 7 bases from V and 1 base from J; bases unmatched to any gene: 3. This CDR3 has 14 amino acids. Here the CDR3 DNA reads TGCAGCGGGGGACAGGGGATGAACACCGGGGAGCTGTTTTTT. Its translation: CSGGQGMNTGELFF.

This clonotype was observed a handful of times. The V and J genes are TRBV10-2 and TRBJ2-5; 13 nucleotides agree with TRBD2. This CDR3 has 17 residues. CDR1 is WSHSY and CDR2 is SAAADI in the germline V gene. Trimming cost V 6 bases and J 5 bases; bases outside gene matches: 12. The CDR3 spells CASSHRTSGRRGETQYF. The DNA of the CDR3 is TGCGCCAGCAGCCACCGGACTAGCGGGAGAAGAGGGGAGACCCAGTACTTC.

This clonotype has ten or more counts. The chain couples TRBV20-1 to TRBJ2-3; D call uncertain. V dropped 6 bases and J dropped 2 bases, with 12 bases sitting between them. CDR1 is DFQATT and CDR2 is SNEGSKA in the germline V gene (reference sequence). CDR3 length equals 13 residues. DNA for the CDR3: TGCAGTGCATACAAGGAGAACACAGATACGCAGTATTTT. Amino acids: CSAYKENTDTQYF.

This clonotype was recorded at least ten times. This chain uses TRBV18 with TRBJ2-7; D is perhaps TRBD2 (6 bases). CDR1 KGHSH and CDR2 LQKENI come from the germline V gene. V was cut by 3 bases and J by 4 bases, with 10 bases left in between. The CDR3 runs 13 residues. CDR3 sequence: CASSPAEGYEQYF. DNA for the CDR3: TGTGCCAGCTCACCCGCGGAGGGGTACGAGCAGTACTTC.

V gene TRBV11-2 combines with J gene TRBJ2-5; perhaps D is TRBD1 or TRBD2 (6 bases each). V was cut by 2 bases and J by 5 bases, with 15 bases left in between. There are 15 residues in the CDR3. Germline V gene lookup returns CDR1 SGHAT and CDR2 FQNNGV. The CDR3 loop is CASSLSMGGGETQYF. DNA of the CDR3: TGTGCCAGCAGCTTATCTATGGGGGGCGGGGAGACCCAGTACTTC. The full variable domain, rest sourced from reference TRBV11-2 and TRBJ2-5, is EAGVAQSPRYKIIEKRQSVAFWCNPISGHATLYWYQQILGQGPKLLIQFQNNGVVDDSQLPKDRFSAERLKGVDSTLKIQPAKLEDSAVYLCASSLSMGGGETQYFGPGTRLLVL.

V gene TRBV6-2 or TRBV6-3 combines with J gene TRBJ2-1, with D tentatively TRBD2 (6 bases). Trimming shortened V by 6 bases and J by 9 bases, and 18 bases separated the two germline ends. The CDR3 consists of 14 residues. Germline V gene lookup returns CDR1 MNHEY and CDR2 SVGEGT. CDR3 region: CASRSGGTAGEQFF. CDR3 DNA sequence: TGTGCCAGCAGGTCCGGCGGGACCGCCGGTGAGCAGTTCTTC.

The chain links TRBV29-1 to TRBJ2-1, with D perhaps being TRBD1 or TRBD2 (5 bases each). CDR1 and CDR2 (germline): SQVTM, ANQGSEA. V lost 3 bases and J 5 bases, leaving 14 bases between the germline ends. The CDR3 length is 14 residues. CDR3 bases: TGCAGCGTTGACCGAACCGGGGCCAACAATGAGCAGTTCTTC. Protein sequence: CSVDRTGANNEQFF.

This clonotype was counted at least ten times. The rearrangement joins TRBV7-3 to TRBJ2-3, with 9 nucleotides matching TRBD2. V shed 3 bases and J 2 bases; nucleotides not matched to a gene: 3. This CDR3 is 15 amino acids long. Germline V gives CDR1 SGHTA, CDR2 FQGTGA. CDR3 protein: CASSFGLALTDTQYF. DNA for the CDR3: TGTGCCAGCAGCTTCGGACTAGCGCTCACAGATACGCAGTATTTT.

This clonotype occurred many times. The gene calls are TRBV28 and TRBJ2-7, with D possibly being TRBD1 or TRBD2 (5 bases each). Trimming removed 6 bases from V and 1 base from J, with 13 bases in between. The CDR3 sequence is 14 residues long. Germline-derived CDR1 and CDR2 are MDHEN and SYDVKM. The CDR3 loop reads CASRSTEGSYEQYF. Written as DNA, the CDR3 is TGTGCCAGCAGGTCGACAGAGGGTTCCTACGAGCAGTACTTC. Filled out from reference TRBV28 and TRBJ2-7, the complete variable domain reads DVKVTQSSRYLVKRTGEKVFLECVQDMDHENMFWYRQDPGLGLRLIYFSYDVKMKEKGDIPEGYSVSREKKERFSLILESASTNQTSMYLCASRSTEGSYEQYFGPGTRLTVT.

This clonotype came up a few times. V is TRBV27 and J is TRBJ2-1; no clear D gene. The CDR3 is made up of 13 amino acids. Germline assignment: CDR1 MNHEY and CDR2 SMNVEV (reference sequence). The V and J ends lost 0 bases and 6 bases respectively, with 6 bases between them. This CDR3 reads CASSLSWPNEQFF. The CDR3 DNA reads TGTGCCAGCAGTTTATCGTGGCCCAATGAGCAGTTCTTC.

This clonotype was seen a few times. The rearrangement uses TRBV19 and TRBJ2-7, with 7 positions matching TRBD2. Germline V gene sequence: CDR1 LNHDA, CDR2 SQIVND (reference sequence). This CDR3 spans 15 amino acids. V shed 1 base, J shed 0 bases, and the junction held 3 bases outside the gene matches. The CDR3 nucleotides read TGTGCCAGTAGTATAGTGAGCGGGAACTCCTACGAGCAGTACTTC. The encoded protein is CASSIVSGNSYEQYF.

On this clonotype itself: An end of the junction does not agree with germline; a read error may underlie this. The rearrangement joins TRBV2 to TRBJ2-1; either TRBD1 or TRBD2 may fit D (5 bases each). From germline, CDR1 is SNHLY and CDR2 FYNNEI. This CDR3 is built from 13 residues. The CDR3 is CASSAVRDGEQCF. The CDR3 bases are TGTGCCAGCAGTGCCGTCAGGGATGGGGAGCAGTGCTTC.